This T cell receptor (beta chain) originates from a study of tumor-infiltrating lymphocytes in primary liver carcinoma. Turning to the study itself: The study included patients who were men and women aged 30 to 69 years.

This CDR3 is 15 amino acids long. Per germline, CDR1 LGHNA and CDR2 YNFKEQ. Both RNA and DNA were isolated together from about 21-30 mg of bulk tissue that had not been sorted. Notes on this clonotype: The antigen remains unidentified. One end of the junction does not line up with germline, which may come from a read error.

TCR beta cDNA was prepared out of 500 ng total RNA by means of a constant-region primer. It was through three nested multiplex PCR rounds of slightly modified ARM-PCR that TCR beta libraries arose. Each of the first two PCR rounds ran about 9 cycles with TRBV1-TRBV30 forward and C-beta reverse primers. TCRdb used MiXCR to reprocess the multiplex PCR reads, holding one entry per CDR3 protein. The sample has roughly 25,000 distinct CDR3 sequences; around 78% are singletons. Regarding the study as a whole: Researchers found tumor-adjacent and tumor-blood pairs overlapped less than tumor region pairs. Blood fell significantly below tumors in its top-250-clone fraction (p = 0.039).

The chain employs TRBV4-2 and TRBJ2-3; D is perhaps TRBD2 (6 bases). Sequencing input: liver tumor tissue from sampling region 3. Subset denoted: tumor region T3, left-lateral pole. The TCR was taken from a man in his forties with primary liver carcinoma and hepatitis B virus infection. The CDR3 loop reads CASRQETGVTDKQYF. CDR3 nucleotide sequence: TGTGCCAGCAGGCAAGAGACGGGAGTGACAGATAAGCAGTATTTT.